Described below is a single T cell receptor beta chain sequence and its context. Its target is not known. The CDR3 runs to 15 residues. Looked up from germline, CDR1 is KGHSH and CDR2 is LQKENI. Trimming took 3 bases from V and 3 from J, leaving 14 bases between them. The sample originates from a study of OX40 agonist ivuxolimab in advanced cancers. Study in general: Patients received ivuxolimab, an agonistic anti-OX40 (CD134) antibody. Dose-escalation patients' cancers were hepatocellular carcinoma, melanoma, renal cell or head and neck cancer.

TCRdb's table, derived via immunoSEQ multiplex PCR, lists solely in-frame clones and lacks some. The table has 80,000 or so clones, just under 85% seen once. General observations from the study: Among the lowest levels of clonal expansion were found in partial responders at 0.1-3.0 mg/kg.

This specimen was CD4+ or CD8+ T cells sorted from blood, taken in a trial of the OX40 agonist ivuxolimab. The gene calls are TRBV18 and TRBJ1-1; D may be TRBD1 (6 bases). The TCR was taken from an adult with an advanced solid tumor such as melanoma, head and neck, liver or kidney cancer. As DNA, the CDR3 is TGTGCCAGCTCACCCTACAGGGAGGGAGACACTGAAGCTTTCTTT. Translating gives CASSPYREGDTEAFF.